This T cell receptor beta chain was observed in a study of Graves' ophthalmopathy and Graves' hyperthyroidism. Pregnancy or lactation, uncontrolled infections and other autoimmune diseases were grounds for excluding patients. What supplied the PBMCs was 7.5 to 10 ml of fresh peripheral blood. CDR3 regions of TCR beta were amplified from RNA transcripts. The library came from an HTBI-primed first-round RT-PCR and a second-round multiplex PCR. TCRdb re-called the multiplex PCR reads with MiXCR, one entry per CDR3 protein. This sample has approximately 410,000 distinct CDR3 sequences, with 15% to 17% found just once. This clonotype occurred many times. V was shortened by 5 bases and J by 4 bases, with 14 bases between the two germline ends. There are 14 residues in the CDR3. Germline CDR1 reads LNHDA; CDR2 reads SQIVND (reference sequence).

This sequence joins TRBV19 and TRBJ1-2; perhaps TRBD1 as D (5 bases). This sequence originates from a woman aged 18-29 years with stable Graves' hyperthyroidism. Sequenced material: peripheral blood. The CDR3 DNA sequence: TGTGCCAGTAGTGACCAGATCGACAGCTATGGCTACACCTTC. Its translation: CASSDQIDSYGYTF.